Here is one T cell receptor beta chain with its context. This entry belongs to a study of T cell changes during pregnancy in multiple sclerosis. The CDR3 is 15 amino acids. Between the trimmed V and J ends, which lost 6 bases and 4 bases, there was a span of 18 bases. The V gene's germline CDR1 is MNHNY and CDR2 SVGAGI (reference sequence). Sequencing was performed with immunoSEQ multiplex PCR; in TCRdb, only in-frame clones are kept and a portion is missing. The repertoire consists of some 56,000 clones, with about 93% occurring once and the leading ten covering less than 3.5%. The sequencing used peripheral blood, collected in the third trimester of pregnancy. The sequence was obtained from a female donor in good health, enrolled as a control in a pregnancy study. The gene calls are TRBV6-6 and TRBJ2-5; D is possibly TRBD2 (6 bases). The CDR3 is CASSQRSSGRETQYF. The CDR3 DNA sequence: TGTGCCAGCAGCCAAAGGTCCAGCGGGCGAGAGACCCAGTACTTC.